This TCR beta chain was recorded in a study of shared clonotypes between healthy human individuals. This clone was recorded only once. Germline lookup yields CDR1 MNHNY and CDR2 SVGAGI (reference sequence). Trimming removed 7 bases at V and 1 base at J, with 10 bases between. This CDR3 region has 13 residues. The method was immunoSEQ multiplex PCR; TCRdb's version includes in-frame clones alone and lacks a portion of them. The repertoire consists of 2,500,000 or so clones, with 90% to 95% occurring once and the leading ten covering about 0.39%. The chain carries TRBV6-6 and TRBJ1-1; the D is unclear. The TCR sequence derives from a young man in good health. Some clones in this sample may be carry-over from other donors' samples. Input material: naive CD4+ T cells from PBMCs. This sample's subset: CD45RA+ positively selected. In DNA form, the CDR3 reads TGTGCCAGCACCTTGTCAGAGAACACTGAAGCTTTCTTT. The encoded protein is CASTLSENTEAFF.